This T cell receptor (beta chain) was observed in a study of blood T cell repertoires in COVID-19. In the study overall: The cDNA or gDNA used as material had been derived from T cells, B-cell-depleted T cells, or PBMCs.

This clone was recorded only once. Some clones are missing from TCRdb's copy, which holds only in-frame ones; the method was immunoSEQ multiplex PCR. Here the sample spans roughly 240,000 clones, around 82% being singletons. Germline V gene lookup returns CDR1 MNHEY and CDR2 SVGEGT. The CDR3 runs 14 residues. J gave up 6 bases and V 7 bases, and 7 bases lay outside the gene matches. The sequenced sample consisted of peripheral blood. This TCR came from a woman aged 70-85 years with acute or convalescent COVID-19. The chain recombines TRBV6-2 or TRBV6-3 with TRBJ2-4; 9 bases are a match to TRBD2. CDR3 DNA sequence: TGTGCCAGCAACCCAGCGGGGGGTGTAAACATTCAGTACTTC. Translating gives CASNPAGGVNIQYF.